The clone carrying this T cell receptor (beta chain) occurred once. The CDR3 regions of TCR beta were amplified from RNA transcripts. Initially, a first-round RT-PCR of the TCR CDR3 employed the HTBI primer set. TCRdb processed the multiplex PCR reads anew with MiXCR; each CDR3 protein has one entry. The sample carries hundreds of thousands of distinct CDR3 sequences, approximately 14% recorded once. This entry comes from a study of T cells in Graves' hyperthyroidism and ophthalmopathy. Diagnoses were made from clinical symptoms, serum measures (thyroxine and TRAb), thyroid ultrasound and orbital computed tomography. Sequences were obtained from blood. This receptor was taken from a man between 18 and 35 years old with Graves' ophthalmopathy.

CDR3 in DNA: TGTGCCAGCAGTGACGGGTCGAGCTCTGGGGCCAACGTCCTGACTTTC. Translation gives CASSDGSSSGANVLTF. The chain combines TRBV6-1 with TRBJ2-6; unclear D gene. The CDR3 totals 16 residues. In germline, CDR1 is MNHNS, CDR2 SASEGT. Trimming stripped 3 bases from V and 0 bases from J, with 9 bases between.